This T cell receptor (beta chain) appears in the sequencing data of a study of shared T cell receptors in the human thymus. Data came from immunoSEQ multiplex PCR; TCRdb stores just in-frame clones and leaves some out. The table lists about 710,000 clones, around 87% of them singletons, with roughly 0.0094% in the top ten. Trimming took 2 bases from V and 3 from J; bases not matched to a gene: 1. Germline-derived CDR1 and CDR2 are SQVTM and ANQGSEA. The CDR3 contains 14 residues. These data were also reused for a study on human thymus T cells. As that report states: Obtained as resections during corrective heart surgery, the thymus tissue was then studied. The authors found apparently biased V and J gene usage in thymic and blood repertoires. In unrelated individuals, thymic repertoires overlapped highly, according to related research.

Source material: thymocytes. This clonotype originated in a boy younger than two with a congenital heart defect. The gene calls are TRBV29-1 and TRBJ2-5, with TRBD2 matching 12 bases. The DNA of the CDR3 is TGCAGCGTTGAAAGACTAGCGGGAGAAGAGACCCAGTACTTC. This gives the protein CSVERLAGEETQYF.